This T cell receptor (beta chain) is from a study of T cells in Graves' hyperthyroidism and ophthalmopathy. The investigators amplified TCR beta CDR3 regions from RNA transcripts. A set of HTBI primers served as the primers for a first-round RT-PCR of the TCR CDR3. TCRdb processed the multiplex PCR reads anew with MiXCR; each CDR3 protein has one entry. The sample consists of over 700,000 distinct CDR3 sequences, around 39% of them appearing once. V lost 1 base, J lost 5 bases, and 8 bases lay in between. This CDR3 comprises 13 residues. CDR1 SEHNR and CDR2 FQNEAQ come from the germline V gene (reference sequence). As to this clonotype: Its antigen is not identified.

Points from the study as a whole: Most expanded thyroid clonotypes above 0.001 also appeared in blood. Model predictions of ophthalmopathy came a median about 6.3 months before onset.

V and J are TRBV7-9 and TRBJ1-2; D not resolved. The TCR sequence derives from a man aged 18 to 35 with Graves' hyperthyroidism. Input material: blood. CDR3 loop: CASSLGPEYGYTF. The CDR3 DNA is TGTGCCAGCAGCTTAGGGCCGGAGTATGGCTACACCTTC.